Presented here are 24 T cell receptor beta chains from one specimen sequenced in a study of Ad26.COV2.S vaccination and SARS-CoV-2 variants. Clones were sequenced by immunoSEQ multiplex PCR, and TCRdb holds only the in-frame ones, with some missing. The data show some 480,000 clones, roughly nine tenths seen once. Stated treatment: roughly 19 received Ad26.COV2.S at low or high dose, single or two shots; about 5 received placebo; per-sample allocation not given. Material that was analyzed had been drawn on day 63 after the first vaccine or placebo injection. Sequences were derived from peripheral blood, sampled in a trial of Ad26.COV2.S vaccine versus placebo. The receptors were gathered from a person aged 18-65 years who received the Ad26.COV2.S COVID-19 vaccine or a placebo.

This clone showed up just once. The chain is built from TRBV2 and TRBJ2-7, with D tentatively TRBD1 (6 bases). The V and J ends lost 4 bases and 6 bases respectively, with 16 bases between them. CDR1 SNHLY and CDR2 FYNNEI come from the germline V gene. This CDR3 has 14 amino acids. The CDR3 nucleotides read TGTGCCAGCAGTGTGTTAACAGGGCAAGGCGAGCAGTACTTC. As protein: CASSVLTGQGEQYF.

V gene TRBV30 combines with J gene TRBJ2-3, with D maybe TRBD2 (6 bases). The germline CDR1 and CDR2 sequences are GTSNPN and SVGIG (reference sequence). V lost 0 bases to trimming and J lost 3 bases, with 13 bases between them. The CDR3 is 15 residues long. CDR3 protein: CAWSVWVAETDTQYF. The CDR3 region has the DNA TGTGCCTGGAGTGTTTGGGTAGCGGAGACAGATACGCAGTATTTT. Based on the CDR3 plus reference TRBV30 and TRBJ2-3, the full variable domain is SQTIHQWPATLVQPVGSPLSLECTVEGTSNPNLYWYRQAAGRGLQLLFYSVGIGQISSEVPQNLSASRPQDRQFILSSKKLLLSDSGFYLCAWSVWVAETDTQYFGPGTRLTVL.

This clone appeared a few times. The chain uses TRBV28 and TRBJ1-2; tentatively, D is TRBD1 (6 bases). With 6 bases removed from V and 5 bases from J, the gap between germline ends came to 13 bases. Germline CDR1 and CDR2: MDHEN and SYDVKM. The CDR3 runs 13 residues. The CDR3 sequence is CASSRTGKYGYTF. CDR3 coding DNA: TGTGCCAGCAGCCGAACAGGGAAATATGGCTACACCTTC.

The CDR3 region is CASSDGIQYF. CDR3 nucleotides: TGTGCCAGCAGTGATGGCATTCAGTACTTC. The genes are TRBV2 and TRBJ2-4; D remains ambiguous. The CDR3 totals 10 residues. Trimming stripped 3 bases from V and 9 bases from J, with 3 bases between. Germline lookup yields CDR1 SNHLY and CDR2 FYNNEI.

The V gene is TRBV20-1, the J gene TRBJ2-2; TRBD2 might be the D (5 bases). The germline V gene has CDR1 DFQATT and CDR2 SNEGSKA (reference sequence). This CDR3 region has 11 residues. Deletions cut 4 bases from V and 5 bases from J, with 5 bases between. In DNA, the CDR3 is TGCAGTGCTACGGGGACCGGGGAGCTGTTTTTT. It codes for CSATGTGELFF.

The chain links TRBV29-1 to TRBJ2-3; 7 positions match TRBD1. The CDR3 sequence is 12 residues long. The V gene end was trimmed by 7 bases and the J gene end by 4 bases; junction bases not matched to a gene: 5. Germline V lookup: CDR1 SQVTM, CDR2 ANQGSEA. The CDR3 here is CSAQGLSDTQYF. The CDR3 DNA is TGCAGCGCACAGGGGCTTTCAGATACGCAGTATTTT.

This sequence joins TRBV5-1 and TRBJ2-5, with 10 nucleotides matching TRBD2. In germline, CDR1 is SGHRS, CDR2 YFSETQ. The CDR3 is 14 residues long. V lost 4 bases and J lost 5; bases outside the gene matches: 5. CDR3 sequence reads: CASSLRLAGETQYF. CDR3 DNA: TGCGCCAGCAGCCTGAGACTAGCGGGTGAGACCCAGTACTTC.

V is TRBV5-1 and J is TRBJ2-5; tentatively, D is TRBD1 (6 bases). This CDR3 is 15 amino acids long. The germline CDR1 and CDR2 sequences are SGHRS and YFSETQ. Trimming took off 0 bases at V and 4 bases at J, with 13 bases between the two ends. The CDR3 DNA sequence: TGCGCCAGCAGCTTGGCCGCTAGAGGGGGAGAGACCCAGTACTTC. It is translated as CASSLAARGGETQYF.

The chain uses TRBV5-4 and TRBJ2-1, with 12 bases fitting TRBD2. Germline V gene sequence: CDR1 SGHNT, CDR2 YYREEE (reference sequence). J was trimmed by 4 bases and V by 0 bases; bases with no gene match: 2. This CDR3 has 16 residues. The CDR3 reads CASSLGLAGVYNEQFF. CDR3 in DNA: TGTGCCAGCAGCTTGGGACTAGCGGGAGTGTACAATGAGCAGTTCTTC.

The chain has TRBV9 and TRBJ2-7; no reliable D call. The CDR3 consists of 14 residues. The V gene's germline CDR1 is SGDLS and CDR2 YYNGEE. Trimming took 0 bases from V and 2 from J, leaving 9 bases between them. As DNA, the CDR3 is TGTGCCAGCAGCGTAGCTTTTGGGCCCTACGAGCAGTACTTC. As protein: CASSVAFGPYEQYF.

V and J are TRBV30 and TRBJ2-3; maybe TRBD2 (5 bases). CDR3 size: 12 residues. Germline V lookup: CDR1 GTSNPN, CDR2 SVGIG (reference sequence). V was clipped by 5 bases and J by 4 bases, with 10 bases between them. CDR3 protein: CAWEGAADTQYF. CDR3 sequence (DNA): TGTGCCTGGGAGGGAGCGGCAGATACGCAGTATTTT.

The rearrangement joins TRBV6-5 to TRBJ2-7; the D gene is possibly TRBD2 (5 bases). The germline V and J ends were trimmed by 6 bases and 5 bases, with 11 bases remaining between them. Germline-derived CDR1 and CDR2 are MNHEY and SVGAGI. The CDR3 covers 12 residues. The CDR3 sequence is CASRDWAHEQYF. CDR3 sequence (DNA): TGTGCCAGCAGGGACTGGGCCCACGAGCAGTACTTC.

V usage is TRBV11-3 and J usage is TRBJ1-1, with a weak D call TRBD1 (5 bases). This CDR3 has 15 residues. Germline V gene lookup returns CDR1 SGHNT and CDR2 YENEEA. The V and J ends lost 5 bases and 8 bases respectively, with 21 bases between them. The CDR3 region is CASSTASTAAREAFF. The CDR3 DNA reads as TGTGCCAGCAGCACCGCCTCGACAGCGGCGAGGGAAGCTTTCTTT.

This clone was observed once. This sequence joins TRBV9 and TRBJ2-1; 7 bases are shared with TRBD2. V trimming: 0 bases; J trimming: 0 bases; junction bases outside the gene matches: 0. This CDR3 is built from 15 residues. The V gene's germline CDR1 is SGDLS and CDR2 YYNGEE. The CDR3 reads CASSVGLASYNEQFF. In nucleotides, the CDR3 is TGTGCCAGCAGCGTAGGACTAGCCTCCTACAATGAGCAGTTCTTC.

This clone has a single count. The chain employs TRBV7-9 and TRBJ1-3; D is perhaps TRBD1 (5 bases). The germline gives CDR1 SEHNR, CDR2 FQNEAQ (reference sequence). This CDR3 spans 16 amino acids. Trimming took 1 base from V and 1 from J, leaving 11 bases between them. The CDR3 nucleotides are TGTGCCAGCAGCTTAGAGGGGCCTGCTTCTGGAAACACCATATATTTT. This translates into CASSLEGPASGNTIYF.

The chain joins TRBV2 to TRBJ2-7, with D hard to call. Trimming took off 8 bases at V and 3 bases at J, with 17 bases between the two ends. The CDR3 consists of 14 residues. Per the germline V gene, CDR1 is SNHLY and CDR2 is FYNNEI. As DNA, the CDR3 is TGTGCCAGCGACGCTTTAAGAGTTGGCTACGAGCAGTACTTC. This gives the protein CASDALRVGYEQYF. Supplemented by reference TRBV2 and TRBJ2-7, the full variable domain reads EPEVTQTPSHQVTQMGQEVILRCVPISNHLYFYWYRQILGQKVEFLVSFYNNEISEKSEIFDDQFSVERPDGSNFTLKIRSTKLEDSAMYFCASDALRVGYEQYFGPGTRLTVT.

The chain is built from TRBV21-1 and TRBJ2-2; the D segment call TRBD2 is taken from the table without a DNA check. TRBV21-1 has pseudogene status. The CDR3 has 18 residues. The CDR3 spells CASSKEAGPQAYPGELFF. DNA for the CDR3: TGTGCCAGCAGCAAAGAGGCGGGACCACAAGCATACCCCGGGGAGCTGTTTTTT.

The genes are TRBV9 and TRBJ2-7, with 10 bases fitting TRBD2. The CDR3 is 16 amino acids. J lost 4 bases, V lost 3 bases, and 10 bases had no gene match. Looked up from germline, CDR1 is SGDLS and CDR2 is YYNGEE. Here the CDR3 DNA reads TGTGCCAGCAGCGAGGAACCTAGCGGGAGCTTGTACGAGCAGTACTTC. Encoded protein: CASSEEPSGSLYEQYF.

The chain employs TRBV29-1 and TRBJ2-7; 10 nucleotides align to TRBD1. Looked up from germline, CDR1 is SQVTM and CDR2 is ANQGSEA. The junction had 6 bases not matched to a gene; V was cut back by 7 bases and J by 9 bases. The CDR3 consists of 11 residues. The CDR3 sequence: CSGGTGAGQYF. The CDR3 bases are TGCAGCGGCGGGACAGGGGCTGGGCAGTACTTC.

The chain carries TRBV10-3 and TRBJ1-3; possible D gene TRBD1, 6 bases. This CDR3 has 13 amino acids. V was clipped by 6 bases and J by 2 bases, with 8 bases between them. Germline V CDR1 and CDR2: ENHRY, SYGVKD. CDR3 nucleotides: TGTGCCATCAGCCAGGGGACTGGAAACACCATATATTTT. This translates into CAISQGTGNTIYF.

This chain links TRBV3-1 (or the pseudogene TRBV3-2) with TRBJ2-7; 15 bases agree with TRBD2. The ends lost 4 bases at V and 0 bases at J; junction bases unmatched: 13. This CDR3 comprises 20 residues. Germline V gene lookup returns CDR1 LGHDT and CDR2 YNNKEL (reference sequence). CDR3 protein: CASSRSPGTSGRISSYEQYF. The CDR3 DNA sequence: TGTGCCAGCAGCCGAAGCCCAGGGACTAGCGGGAGGATAAGCTCCTACGAGCAGTACTTC.

The CDR3 here is CASSISRANYGYTF. As DNA, the CDR3 is TGTGCCAGTAGTATTTCCAGGGCAAACTATGGCTACACCTTC. The J gene is TRBJ1-2, the V gene TRBV19; tentative D call: TRBD1 (5 bases). Trimming left V 3 bases short and J 2 bases short, with 10 bases between. The germline V gene encodes CDR1 LNHDA and CDR2 SQIVND (reference sequence). CDR3 length equals 14 residues. The entire variable domain, with the rest obtained from reference TRBV19 and TRBJ1-2, is as follows: DGGITQSPKYLFRKEGQNVTLSCEQNLNHDAMYWYRQDPGQGLRLIYYSQIVNDFQKGDIAEGYSVSREKKESFPLTVTSAQKNPTAFYLCASSISRANYGYTFGSGTRLTVV.

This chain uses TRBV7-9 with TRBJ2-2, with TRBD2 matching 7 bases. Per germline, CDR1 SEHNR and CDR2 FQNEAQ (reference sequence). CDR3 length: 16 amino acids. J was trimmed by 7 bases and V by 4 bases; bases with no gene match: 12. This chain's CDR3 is CASSSYSGQVVGELFF. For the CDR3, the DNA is TGTGCCAGCAGCTCCTATAGCGGGCAGGTCGTCGGGGAGCTGTTTTTT.

The CDR3 DNA reads TGTGCCAGCAGCGCCGGGACAGGGCCGTACGAGCAGTACTTC. Its translation is CASSAGTGPYEQYF. The chain couples TRBV11-3 to TRBJ2-7, with TRBD1 identical over 9 bases. The CDR3 covers 14 residues. J lost 4 bases, V lost 5 bases, and 6 bases had no gene match. Germline CDR1 is SGHNT and CDR2 is YENEEA. The whole variable domain, filled in from reference TRBV11-3 and TRBJ2-7, reads EAGVVQSPRYKIIEKKQPVAFWCNPISGHNTLYWYLQNLGQGPELLIRYENEEAVDDSQLPKDRFSAERLKGVDSTLKIQPAELGDSAVYLCASSAGTGPYEQYFGPGTRLTVT.